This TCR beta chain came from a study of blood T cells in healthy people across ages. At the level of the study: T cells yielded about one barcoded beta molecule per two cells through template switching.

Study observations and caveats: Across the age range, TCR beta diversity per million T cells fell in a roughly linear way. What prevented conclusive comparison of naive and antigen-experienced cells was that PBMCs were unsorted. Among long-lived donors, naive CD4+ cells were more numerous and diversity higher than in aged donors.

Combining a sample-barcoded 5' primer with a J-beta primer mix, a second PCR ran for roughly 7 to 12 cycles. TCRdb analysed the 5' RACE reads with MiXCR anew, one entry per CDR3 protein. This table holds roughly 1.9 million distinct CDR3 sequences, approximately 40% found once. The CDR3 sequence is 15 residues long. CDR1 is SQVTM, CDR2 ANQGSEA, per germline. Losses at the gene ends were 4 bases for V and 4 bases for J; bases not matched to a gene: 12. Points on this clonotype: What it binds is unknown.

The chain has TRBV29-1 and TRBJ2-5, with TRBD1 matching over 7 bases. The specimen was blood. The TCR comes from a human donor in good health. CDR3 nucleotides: TGCAGCGTTGTCCCTAACAGGGGCCATGGAGAGACCCAGTACTTC. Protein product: CSVVPNRGHGETQYF.